This TCR beta chain was recovered during a study of CD8+CD57+ T cells in acquired aplastic anemia. Study as a whole: The mean DNA yield obtained from sorted CD4+ and CD8+ cells came to around 3 ug. Study conclusions and caveats: Roughly 30 CD8+ CDR3 sequences occurred in both the patients and the controls. Patients and controls had CD8+ Simpson's diversity values that were not significantly distinct.

With respect to this clonotype: The antigen remains undetermined.

This CDR3 is built from 15 residues. CDR1 is MNHEY and CDR2 is SVGAGI in the germline V gene. Trimming removed 6 bases from V and 2 bases from J; junction bases left unmatched: 9. Genomic DNA served as template for TCR beta VDJ and CDR3 profiling. In TCRdb, the reads were re-called with MiXCR into one record per CDR3 protein. This sample has 350,000 to 450,000 distinct CDR3 sequences, with 65% to 80% found just once. The chain has TRBV6-5 and TRBJ2-7, with 8 nucleotides matching TRBD1. The clonotype was recovered from a human donor in good health, serving as a control. Sequenced input: sorted CD4+, CD8+, or CD8+CD57+ T cells (not recorded which) from PBMCs. Here the CDR3 DNA reads TGTGCCAGCAGCGACCGGGACAGGTTGACCTACGAGCAGTACTTC. Protein product: CASSDRDRLTYEQYF.